The 18 T cell receptor beta chains presented below share a single source sample, sequenced in a study of blood T cells in healthy people across ages. With a J-beta primer mix and a sample-barcoded 5' primer, a second PCR ran about 6 to 11 cycles. TCRdb re-analysed the 5' RACE reads in MiXCR, keeping a single row per CDR3 protein. The table includes roughly 1.4 million distinct CDR3 sequences, approximately 59% detected once. Sequenced: blood. All receptors derive from a man younger than 30 in good health.

The J gene is TRBJ2-5, the V gene TRBV5-1; 9 bases are shared with TRBD1. Germline V gene data show CDR1 as SGHRS and CDR2 as YFSETQ. With 7 bases clipped from V and 11 bases from J, the junction kept 12 bases outside the gene matches. The CDR3 spans 13 residues. CDR3 amino acids: CASAQDRGFSQYF. CDR3 DNA: TGCGCCAGCGCCCAGGACAGGGGATTTTCTCAGTACTTC.

J is TRBJ1-2 and V is TRBV29-1; a possible D gene is TRBD1 (5 bases). The length of the CDR3 is 13 residues. Per germline, CDR1 SQVTM and CDR2 ANQGSEA. V lost 6 bases and J lost 3, with 14 bases in between. The CDR3 loop is CSVGTGLYYGYTF. CDR3 nucleotide sequence: TGCAGCGTCGGGACTGGACTTTACTATGGCTACACCTTC.

This clonotype was counted only a few times. The CDR3 loop reads CASSLNRGKDGYTF. CDR3 nucleotide sequence: TGTGCCAGCAGTTTAAACAGGGGGAAGGATGGCTACACCTTC. The chain carries TRBV27 and TRBJ1-2; 8 bases map to TRBD1. Germline V CDR1 and CDR2: MNHEY, SMNVEV (reference sequence). Trimming took 2 bases from V and 6 from J; bases not matched to a gene: 5. The CDR3 length is 14 residues.

This clonotype was found a few times. V is TRBV28 and J is TRBJ1-2; unclear D gene. The CDR3 covers 15 residues. CDR1 is MDHEN, CDR2 SYDVKM, per germline. Trimming shortened V by 3 bases and J by 2 bases, and 13 bases separated the two germline ends. CDR3 sequence reads: CASSLSSAGNYGYTF. The DNA for the CDR3 is TGTGCCAGCAGTTTGAGTTCGGCCGGCAACTATGGCTACACCTTC.

The rearrangement links TRBV12-3 or TRBV12-4 to TRBJ1-6; tentatively, D is TRBD1 (6 bases). V shed 6 bases and J shed 7 bases, with 16 bases lying between them. This CDR3 contains 15 residues. This CDR3 is CASSDTRGGNSPLHF. Written as DNA, the CDR3 is TGTGCCAGCAGCGATACTAGGGGGGGGAATTCACCCCTCCACTTT.

The J gene is TRBJ2-7, the V gene TRBV2; 7 nucleotides align to TRBD1. The CDR3 has 12 residues. Germline V gene data show CDR1 as SNHLY and CDR2 as FYNNEI. The trim removed 6 bases at V and 6 bases at J, leaving 5 bases unmatched. The CDR3 loop reads CASSDRVLEQYF. CDR3 nucleotide sequence: TGTGCCAGCAGCGACAGGGTCCTCGAGCAGTACTTC.

As concerns this clonotype: One end of the junction fails to match germline, which may point to a read error. J is TRBJ2-1 and V is TRBV20-1; D unclear. The germline V gene encodes CDR1 DFQATT and CDR2 SNEGSKA (reference sequence). The CDR3 length is 12 residues. CDR3 loop: CIAREVINEQFF. In DNA, the CDR3 is TGCATTGCTAGAGAAGTCATAAATGAGCAGTTCTTC.

J is TRBJ1-3 and V is TRBV9; 8 bases line up with TRBD1. The junction had 6 bases not matched to a gene; V was cut back by 4 bases and J by 0 bases. CDR3 size: 16 residues. Germline V gene sequence: CDR1 SGDLS, CDR2 YYNGEE. The CDR3 region has the DNA TGTGCCAGCAGCTTACGACAGGGGCCCTCTGGAAACACCATATATTTT. Its translation: CASSLRQGPSGNTIYF.

This chain uses TRBV10-1 with TRBJ1-1; TRBD1 might be the D (5 bases). CDR3 length equals 13 residues. Trimming removed 4 bases from V and 2 bases from J, with 8 bases in between. Per the germline V gene, CDR1 is WNHNN and CDR2 is SYGVQD (reference sequence). The CDR3 sequence is CASSVDINTEAFF. In DNA form, the CDR3 reads TGCGCCAGCAGTGTGGACATCAACACTGAAGCTTTCTTT.

The chain combines TRBV9 with TRBJ2-6; D is unclear. With 1 base removed from V and 0 bases from J, the gap between germline ends came to 8 bases. The germline CDR1 and CDR2 sequences are SGDLS and YYNGEE. This CDR3 has 16 amino acids. The CDR3 bases are TGTGCCAGCAGCGTATTAAGTGGCTCTGGGGCCAACGTCCTGACTTTC. This codes for CASSVLSGSGANVLTF.

V gene TRBV11-2 combines with J gene TRBJ2-1; TRBD1 is a possible D gene (7 bases). V dropped 4 bases and J dropped 6 bases, with 16 bases sitting between them. Germline CDR1 is SGHAT and CDR2 is FQNNGV. The CDR3 loop spans 15 amino acids. Written as DNA, the CDR3 is TGTGCCAGCAGCTCCCGACAGGGACTGGGCAATGAGCAGTTCTTC. Protein product: CASSSRQGLGNEQFF. Supplemented by reference TRBV11-2 and TRBJ2-1, the full variable domain reads EAGVAQSPRYKIIEKRQSVAFWCNPISGHATLYWYQQILGQGPKLLIQFQNNGVVDDSQLPKDRFSAERLKGVDSTLKIQPAKLEDSAVYLCASSSRQGLGNEQFFGPGTRLTVL.

V gene TRBV6-5 combines with J gene TRBJ1-2, with a tentative D call TRBD1 (5 bases). V was cut by 8 bases and J by 5 bases, with 24 bases left in between. The CDR3 sequence is 16 residues long. The V gene's germline CDR1 is MNHEY and CDR2 SVGAGI. CDR3 sequence: CASGGFGRPLGYGYTF. The DNA of the CDR3 is TGTGCCAGCGGGGGATTTGGACGACCGCTTGGGTATGGCTACACCTTC.

This chain joins TRBV20-1 and TRBJ1-2; maybe TRBD1 (5 bases). Germline V gene sequence: CDR1 DFQATT, CDR2 SNEGSKA (reference sequence). The CDR3 loop spans 14 amino acids. Between the trimmed V and J ends, which lost 6 bases and 0 bases, there was a span of 14 bases. DNA for the CDR3: TGCAGTGCCCGCTCGGACATTACTAACTATGGCTACACCTTC. It encodes CSARSDITNYGYTF.

The CDR3 sequence: CAITSGRAQDTQYF. CDR3 coding DNA: TGTGCCATTACTAGCGGGAGGGCCCAAGATACGCAGTATTTT. V and J are TRBV10-3 and TRBJ2-3; 13 bases match TRBD2. The J segment lost 5 bases and the V segment lost 9 bases, leaving 5 bases of the junction unmatched. This CDR3 comprises 14 residues. CDR1 is ENHRY and CDR2 is SYGVKD in the germline V gene.

V usage is TRBV20-1 and J usage is TRBJ2-3, with a tentative D call TRBD1 (7 bases). The germline V and J ends were trimmed by 7 bases and 0 bases, with 17 bases remaining between them. The CDR3 extends over 15 amino acids. Germline V gene data show CDR1 as DFQATT and CDR2 as SNEGSKA (reference sequence). In nucleotides, the CDR3 is TGCAGTGGGCAGGCAGGGGGGCTTAGCACAGATACGCAGTATTTT. It yields the protein CSGQAGGLSTDTQYF.

This clonotype was detected once. V usage is TRBV4-1 and J usage is TRBJ1-5; D gene uncertain. The CDR3 runs 14 residues. Trimming removed 2 bases from V and 4 bases from J, with 9 bases in between. Germline V lookup: CDR1 MGHRA, CDR2 YSYEKL. The CDR3 region is CASSQPGKNQPQHF. The CDR3 DNA follows: TGCGCCAGCAGCCAACCGGGAAAAAATCAGCCCCAGCATTTT.

This clonotype was detected only a few times. This rearrangement joins TRBV10-3 to TRBJ2-7; TRBD1 agrees at 8 bases. Germline V CDR1 and CDR2: ENHRY, SYGVKD. This CDR3 is built from 14 residues. V gave up 0 bases and J gave up 6 bases; unmatched junction bases: 4. The CDR3 DNA follows: TGTGCCATCAGTGAGTCTCAGGGGGCGGGCGAGCAGTACTTC. The encoded protein is CAISESQGAGEQYF.

The chain carries TRBV2 and TRBJ2-4; the D gene is possibly TRBD1 (5 bases). V dropped 3 bases and J dropped 5 bases, with 8 bases sitting between them. The germline V gene has CDR1 SNHLY and CDR2 FYNNEI. CDR3 size: 13 residues. The chain's CDR3 is CASSESQENIQYF. CDR3 nucleotides: TGTGCCAGCAGTGAGTCACAGGAAAACATTCAGTACTTC. Drawing the rest from reference TRBV2 and TRBJ2-4, the complete variable domain is EPEVTQTPSHQVTQMGQEVILRCVPISNHLYFYWYRQILGQKVEFLVSFYNNEISEKSEIFDDQFSVERPDGSNFTLKIRSTKLEDSAMYFCASSESQENIQYFGAGTRLSVL.